This T cell receptor beta chain derives from a study of early T cells in non-severe SARS-CoV-2 infection. Across the whole study: Sequenced bulk RNA came from whole blood that was unsorted, and chains were unpaired. The study, taken as a whole, reports: Private and CD4 specificities were missed by VDJdb matching, which favored anti-spike CD8 responses.

This clonotype was seen only a few times. The antigen is not known. Deletions cut 10 bases from V and 4 bases from J, with 18 bases between. CDR3 length: 14 amino acids. CDR1 is MNHEY, CDR2 SMNVEV, per germline (reference sequence). Unique molecular identifiers tagged individual cDNA molecules. TCRdb reanalysed the 5' RACE reads using MiXCR and keeps one entry per CDR3 protein. The sample yields some 82,000 distinct CDR3 sequences, roughly 12% seen once. V and J are TRBV27 and TRBJ2-3; a weak D match, TRBD2 (5 bases). The sequencing used whole blood, collected at baseline. The sequence was collected from an adult who was a healthcare worker with PCR-confirmed SARS-CoV-2 infection or an uninfected control (not recorded which). In DNA form, the CDR3 reads TGTGCCACCAGCAGTTATTGGGGAGCAGATACGCAGTATTTT. Translation gives CATSSYWGADTQYF.